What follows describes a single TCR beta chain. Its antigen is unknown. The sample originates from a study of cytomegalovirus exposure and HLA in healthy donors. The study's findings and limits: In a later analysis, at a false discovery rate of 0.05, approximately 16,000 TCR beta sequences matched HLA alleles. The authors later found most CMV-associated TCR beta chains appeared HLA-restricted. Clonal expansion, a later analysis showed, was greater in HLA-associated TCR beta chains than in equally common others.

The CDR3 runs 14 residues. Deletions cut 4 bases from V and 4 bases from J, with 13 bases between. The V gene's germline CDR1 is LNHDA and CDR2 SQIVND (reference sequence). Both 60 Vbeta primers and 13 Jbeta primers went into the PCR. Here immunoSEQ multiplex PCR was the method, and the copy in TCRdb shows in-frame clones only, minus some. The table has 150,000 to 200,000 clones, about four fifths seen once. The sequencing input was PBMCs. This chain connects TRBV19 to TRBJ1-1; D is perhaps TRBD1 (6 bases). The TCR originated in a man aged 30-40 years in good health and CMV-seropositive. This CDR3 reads CASSTTGTSTEAFF. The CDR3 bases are TGTGCCAGTAGTACGACCGGGACAAGCACTGAAGCTTTCTTT.